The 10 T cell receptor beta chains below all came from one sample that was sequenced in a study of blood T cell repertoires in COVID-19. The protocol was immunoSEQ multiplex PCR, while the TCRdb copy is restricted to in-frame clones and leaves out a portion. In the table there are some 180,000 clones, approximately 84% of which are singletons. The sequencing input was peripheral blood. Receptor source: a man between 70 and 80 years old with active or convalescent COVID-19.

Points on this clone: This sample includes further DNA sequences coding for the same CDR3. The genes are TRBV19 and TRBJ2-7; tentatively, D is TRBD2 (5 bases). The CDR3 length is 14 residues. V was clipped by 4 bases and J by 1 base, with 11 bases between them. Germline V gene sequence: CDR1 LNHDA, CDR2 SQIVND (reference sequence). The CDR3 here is CASSTPGLSYEQYF. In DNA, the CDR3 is TGTGCCAGTAGTACCCCCGGACTGTCCTACGAGCAGTACTTC.

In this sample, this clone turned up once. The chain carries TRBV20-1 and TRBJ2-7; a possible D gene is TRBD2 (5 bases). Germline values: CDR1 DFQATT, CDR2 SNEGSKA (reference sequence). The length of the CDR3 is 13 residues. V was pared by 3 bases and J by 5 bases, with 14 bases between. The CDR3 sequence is CSASSGLNHEQYF. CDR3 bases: TGCAGTGCTAGTTCAGGACTTAACCACGAGCAGTACTTC.

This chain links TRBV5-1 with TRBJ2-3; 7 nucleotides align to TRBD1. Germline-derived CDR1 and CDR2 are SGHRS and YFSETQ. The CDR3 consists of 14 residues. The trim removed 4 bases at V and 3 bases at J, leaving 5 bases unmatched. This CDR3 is CASSPGQVTDTQYF. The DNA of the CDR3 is TGCGCCAGCAGCCCTGGACAGGTGACAGATACGCAGTATTTT.

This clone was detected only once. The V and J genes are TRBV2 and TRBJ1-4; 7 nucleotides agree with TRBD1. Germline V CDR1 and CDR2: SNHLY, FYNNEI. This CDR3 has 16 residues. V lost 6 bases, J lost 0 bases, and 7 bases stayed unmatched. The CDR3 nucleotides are TGTGCCAGCAGCCGGGACAGCTTCACAACTAATGAAAAACTGTTTTTT. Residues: CASSRDSFTTNEKLFF.

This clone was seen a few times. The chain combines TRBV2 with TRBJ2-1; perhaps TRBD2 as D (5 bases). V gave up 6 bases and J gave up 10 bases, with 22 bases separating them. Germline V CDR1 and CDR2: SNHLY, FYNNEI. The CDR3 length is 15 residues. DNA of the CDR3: TGTGCCAGCAGCAACCGGGATTCCCCCCTTGGGGAGCAGTTCTTC. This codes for CASSNRDSPLGEQFF.

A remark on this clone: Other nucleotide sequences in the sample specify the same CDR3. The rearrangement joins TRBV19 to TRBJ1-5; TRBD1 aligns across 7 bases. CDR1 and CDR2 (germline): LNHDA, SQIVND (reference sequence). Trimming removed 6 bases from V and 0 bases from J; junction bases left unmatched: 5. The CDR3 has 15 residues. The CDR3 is CASRGQKYSNQPQHF. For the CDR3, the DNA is TGTGCCAGTAGGGGACAGAAGTATAGCAATCAGCCCCAGCATTTT.

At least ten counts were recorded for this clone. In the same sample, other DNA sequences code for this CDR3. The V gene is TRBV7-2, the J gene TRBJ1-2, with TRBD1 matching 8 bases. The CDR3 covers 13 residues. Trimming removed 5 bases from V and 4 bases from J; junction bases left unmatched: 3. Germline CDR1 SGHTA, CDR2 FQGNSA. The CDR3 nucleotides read TGTGCCAGCAGCGCCGGACAGGGCTATGGCTACACCTTC. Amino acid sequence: CASSAGQGYGYTF.

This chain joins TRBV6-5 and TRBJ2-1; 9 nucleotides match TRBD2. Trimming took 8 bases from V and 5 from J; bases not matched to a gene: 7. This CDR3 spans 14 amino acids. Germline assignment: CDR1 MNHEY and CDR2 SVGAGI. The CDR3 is CASHSGLANNEQFF. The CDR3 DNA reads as TGTGCCAGCCACTCGGGACTAGCAAACAATGAGCAGTTCTTC.

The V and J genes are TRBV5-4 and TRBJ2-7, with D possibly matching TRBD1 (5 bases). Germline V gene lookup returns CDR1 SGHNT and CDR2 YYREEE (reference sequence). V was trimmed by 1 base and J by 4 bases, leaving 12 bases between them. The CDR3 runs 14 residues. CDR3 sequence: CASSLLAGRYEQYF. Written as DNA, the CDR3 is TGTGCCAGCAGCTTGTTGGCAGGGCGATACGAGCAGTACTTC.

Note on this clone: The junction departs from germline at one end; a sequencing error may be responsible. This CDR3 reads CASSLTPQDPIF. DNA of the CDR3: TGTGCCAGCAGCCTAACCCCACAGGACCCAATCTTC. The rearrangement uses TRBV12-3 or TRBV12-4 and TRBJ2-1; D may be TRBD1 (5 bases). The CDR3 sequence is 12 residues long.